This is a list of T cell receptor beta chains from one sample in a study of T cells in Graves' hyperthyroidism and ophthalmopathy. TCRdb independently ran MiXCR on the multiplex PCR reads; one entry per CDR3 protein. The sample shows over 350,000 distinct CDR3 sequences, roughly 14% of them seen only once. The sample comprised blood. Receptors were obtained from a man aged 18 to 29 with Graves' ophthalmopathy. Both conserved end residues are part of each CDR3. A D gene is named only where the DNA matches it firmly. Clone size, where shown, is once, few, many, or a class for clones that have expanded.

>TRBJ1-3|TRBV12-3/TRBV12-4|TRBD1|many
TGTGCCAGCAGTCCCTGGACAGGATCTTCTGGAAACACCATATATTTT
CASSPWTGSSGNTIYF
>TRBJ1-2|TRBV10-2|NA|few
TGCGCCAGCAGTGTTGAAGCCCCCTTGACCGGCTACACCTTC
CASSVEAPLTGYTF
>TRBJ1-1|TRBV12-3/TRBV12-4|NA|many
TGTGCCAGCAGTTTATGGGGTTTAACCGGACTAGGGGGGTTCGGTGAAGCTTTCTTT
CASSLWGLTGLGGFGEAFF
>TRBJ2-4|TRBV11-3|NA|many
TGTGCCAGCAGCCACTCGTGGGGTTGGGACATTCAGTACTTC
CASSHSWGWDIQYF
>TRBJ2-7|TRBV6-2/TRBV6-3|TRBD2|NA
TGTGCCAGCAGTCTGCGGGAGGGCGCCCACGAGCAGTACTTC
CASSLREGAHEQYF
>TRBJ1-2|TRBV7-2|NA|NA
TGTGCCAGCAGCTTTTCTCCCGGCGGCCCCTATGGCTACACCTTC
CASSFSPGGPYGYTF
>TRBJ2-7|TRBV6-2/TRBV6-3|NA|many
TGTGCCAGCAGTTACTTTGGGGGCGAGCAGTACTTC
CASSYFGGEQYF
>TRBJ1-2|TRBV2|NA|many
TGTGCAAGCAGCACGGTTAACTATGGCTACACCTTC
CASSTVNYGYTF
>TRBJ2-7|TRBV3-1|NA|NA
TGTGCCAGCAGCCGAAGTGGGGCCGACTACGAGCAGTACTTC
CASSRSGADYEQYF
>TRBJ1-1|TRBV3-1|NA|many
TGTGCCAGCAGCCTAGGGGATTATTCCTTGAACACTGAAGCTTTCTTT
CASSLGDYSLNTEAFF
>TRBJ2-7|TRBV24-1|NA|many
TGTGCCACCAGTGACACGGGATCAGGGATTTACGAGCAGTACTTC
CATSDTGSGIYEQYF
>TRBJ1-1|TRBV6-5|TRBD1|many
TGTGCCAGCAGTTACAGGGGGCTCGATGGCACTGAAGCTTTCTTT
CASSYRGLDGTEAFF
>TRBJ2-7|TRBV6-5|NA|many
TGTGCCAGCAGTTACTCCCCCCCCAACTGGGGACGGGACACCTACGAGCAGTACTTC
CASSYSPPNWGRDTYEQYF
>TRBJ1-1|TRBV27|NA|many
TGTGCCAGCAGTTTTCCCGGGACCGGGAGTCGGTTCTTT
CASSFPGTGSRFF
>TRBJ2-2|TRBV7-6|NA|many
TGTGCCAGCAGCATGAACACAGGGAGGAACACCGGGGAGCTGTTTTTT
CASSMNTGRNTGELFF
>TRBJ2-3|TRBV19|NA|few
TGTGCCAGTAGTAGGGGGTCGGGCGTTGCGGTTTACACAGATACGCAGTATTTT
CASSRGSGVAVYTDTQYF
>TRBJ1-1|TRBV3-1|NA|many
TGTGCCAGCAGCCAGCTCGGCGGGAACACTGAAGCTTTCTTT
CASSQLGGNTEAFF
>TRBJ2-5|TRBV5-5|NA|many
TGTGCCAGCAGCTTGGCCCATATGCAAGAGACCCAGTACTTC
CASSLAHMQETQYF
>TRBJ2-1|TRBV10-3|TRBD2|few
TGTGCCATCAGGAGGACTAGCGGGGAGCTATTTAATGAGCAGTTCTTC
CAIRRTSGELFNEQFF
>TRBJ2-7|TRBV12-3/TRBV12-4|TRBD1|many
TGTGCCAGCAGTTCGGACAGGAGCTACGAGCAGTACTTC
CASSSDRSYEQYF
>TRBJ2-6|TRBV6-1|TRBD2|many
TGTGCCAGCACCCCGGGGGGCTCTGGGGCCAACGTCCTGACTTTC
CASTPGGSGANVLTF
>TRBJ1-2|TRBV2|NA|many
TGTGCCAGCAGCACCACAAGGAACTATGGCTACACCTTC
CASSTTRNYGYTF
>TRBJ2-7|TRBV11-2|NA|many
TGTGCCAGCATCCGAGAGGGGCGCACCAACGAGCAGTACTTC
CASIREGRTNEQYF
>TRBJ1-2|TRBV20-1|TRBD1|NA
TGCAGTGCTAGAGATGCCACAGGGGGGCTTAACTATGGCTACACCTTC
CSARDATGGLNYGYTF
>TRBJ2-7|TRBV20-1|NA|few
TGCAGTGCTAGAAAGGAATGGGGGGCAGCAGGGACCTACGAGCAGTACTTC
CSARKEWGAAGTYEQYF
>TRBJ2-1|TRBV7-3|TRBD2|NA
TGTGCCAGCAGCCCTACTAGCGGGCACAACAATGAGCAGTTCTTC
CASSPTSGHNNEQFF
>TRBJ1-1|TRBV3-1|NA|many
TGTGCCAGCAGCCAAACCCCGGAAACGAACACTGAAGCTTTCTTT
CASSQTPETNTEAFF
>TRBJ2-1|TRBV6-1|TRBD2|many
TGTGCCAGCACTACTAGCGGAGCTTACAATGAGCAGTTCTTC
CASTTSGAYNEQFF
>TRBJ2-7|TRBV6-1|NA|many
TGTGCCAGCAGCCGCTTTTGGGACGTCACCTACGAGCAGTACTTC
CASSRFWDVTYEQYF
>TRBJ1-6|TRBV5-1|NA|many
TGCGCCAGCAGCACGCGGACGGACTATAATTCACCCCTCCACTTT
CASSTRTDYNSPLHF
>TRBJ2-1|TRBV20-1|TRBD2|NA
TGCAGTGCTAGAGACCTAGCGGCCTTTTTTTACAATGAGCAGTTCTTC
CSARDLAAFFYNEQFF
>TRBJ1-1|TRBV10-3|TRBD1|many
TGTGCCATCAGAACGGGACAGGCTAACACTGAAGCTTTCTTT
CAIRTGQANTEAFF
>TRBJ2-7|TRBV6-1|NA|few
TGTGCCAGCCGAGGGCCTGCTACCTACGAGCAGTACTTC
CASRGPATYEQYF
>TRBJ1-2|TRBV16|NA|many
TGTGCCAGCAGCCAATCACATGGCTACACCTTC
CASSQSHGYTF
>TRBJ2-1|TRBV16|TRBD1|many
TGTGCCAGCAGCAAACAAGGGACAGGGGAGAATGAGCAGTTCTTC
CASSKQGTGENEQFF
>TRBJ2-5|TRBV5-4|NA|once
TGTGCCAGCAGCTTGGACCCAGGGGCCCAGTACTTC
CASSLDPGAQYF
>TRBJ1-5|TRBV6-1|TRBD1|few
TGTGCCAGCAGTGACAGGGGGCCTCAGCCCCAGCATTTT
CASSDRGPQPQHF
>TRBJ2-1|TRBV7-8|NA|many
TGTGCCAGCAGCTTGGCGACGAAGCCCTACAATGAGCAGTTCTTC
CASSLATKPYNEQFF
>TRBJ2-5|TRBV11-2|TRBD2|many
TGTGCCAGCAGCTCTAGCGGGGGCTGGGAGACCCAGTACTTC
CASSSSGGWETQYF
>TRBJ2-7|TRBV10-3|NA|many
TGTGCCATCAGTGAGTCGGACGGAGCCTACGAGCAGTACTTC
CAISESDGAYEQYF
>TRBJ2-1|TRBV13|NA|many
TGTGCCAGCAGCTTAGGGGGATTCAAGGAGCAGTTCTTC
CASSLGGFKEQFF
>TRBJ1-1|TRBV5-1|NA|many
TGCGCCAGCAGCTTTGCCTCCCGTACAGTAAACACTGAAGCTTTCTTT
CASSFASRTVNTEAFF
>TRBJ1-1|TRBV20-1|TRBD1|NA
TGCAGTGCTACGGTAACAGGGGTGTCCACTGAAGCTTTCTTT
CSATVTGVSTEAFF
>TRBJ2-1|TRBV3-1|TRBD2|many
TGTGCCAGCAGCCAAGTACTAGCGGGGGGAAACAATGAGCAGTTCTTC
CASSQVLAGGNNEQFF
>TRBJ2-7|TRBV7-9|NA|many
TGTGCCAGCAGCTTATCCGGGACCTACTCCTACGAGCAGTACTTC
CASSLSGTYSYEQYF
>TRBJ2-3|TRBV9|TRBD2|few
TGTGCCAGCAGCGTAGAGTTGGGAGCGGGAGGCATGACAGATACGCAGTATTTT
CASSVELGAGGMTDTQYF
>TRBJ1-3|TRBV3-1|NA|many
TGTGCCAGCAGCCAAGATGGGGCCGCTGCTGGAAACACCATATATTTT
CASSQDGAAAGNTIYF
>TRBJ1-1|TRBV5-6|TRBD1|few
TGTGCCAGCACCACTGCATCACCATGGAGGGACAGGGGGACTGAAGCTTTCTTT
CASTTASPWRDRGTEAFF
>TRBJ1-2|TRBV30|NA|many
TGTGCCTGGGCCGGGACAACCACTAACTATGGCTACACCTTC
CAWAGTTTNYGYTF
>TRBJ2-5|TRBV27|TRBD2|many
TGTGCCAGCAGTTTATGGGGACTAGCGGGAGTCGTAGAGACCCAGTACTTC
CASSLWGLAGVVETQYF
>TRBJ2-3|TRBV7-3|NA|few
TGTGCCAGCAGCTTAGGCTTGGGGGCGTCGGGAAGCACAGATACGCAGTATTTT
CASSLGLGASGSTDTQYF
>TRBJ2-7|TRBV5-6|TRBD1|many
TGTGCCAGCAGCATTGGGACAGGGTCCTACGAGCAGTACTTC
CASSIGTGSYEQYF
>TRBJ2-2|TRBV9|TRBD2|few
TGTGCCAGCAGCGTAGATAGCGGGGGCACCGGGGAGCTGTTTTTT
CASSVDSGGTGELFF
>TRBJ2-1|TRBV7-2|NA|many
TGTGCCAGCAGCTTCCCGGGGAGCTCCTACAATGAGCAGTTCTTC
CASSFPGSSYNEQFF
>TRBJ1-5|TRBV6-1|NA|NA
TGTGCCAGTAGACCACCCGACAGTTGGGTCGAGCCCCAGCATTTT
CASRPPDSWVEPQHF
>TRBJ2-7|TRBV3-1|TRBD2|many
TGTGCCAGCAGCCAACAGGGAACGGGGGGTGCATCCTCCTACGAGCAGTACTTC
CASSQQGTGGASSYEQYF
>TRBJ1-2|TRBV2|NA|many
TGTGCCAGCCCAGAGAACTATGGCTACACCTTC
CASPENYGYTF